A selection of T cell receptor beta chains follows, all from one sample in a study of blood T cell repertoires in COVID-19. Sequencing was performed with immunoSEQ multiplex PCR; in TCRdb, only in-frame clones are kept and a portion is missing. The sample has around 250,000 clones, roughly 84% seen once; the top ten hold less than 4%. The sequenced material came from peripheral blood. These receptors came from a woman younger than 30 with acute or convalescent COVID-19. CDR3s include the opening cysteine and the closing phenylalanine or tryptophan. The D gene is left open where the match is weak. Clone size appears in some rows only: once, few, many, or a class for an expanded clone.

CDR3 length	V gene	D gene	clone size	J gene	CDR3 DNA	CDR3 protein
12	TRBV28	.	.	TRBJ2-7	TGTGCCAGCAGTTCCCTAAGGGGCGAGCAGTACTTC	CASSSLRGEQYF
15	TRBV6-2/TRBV6-3	.	once	TRBJ1-2	TGTGCCAGCAGTTACTCCTCAAGGGGCTTCTATGGCTACACCTTC	CASSYSSRGFYGYTF
16	TRBV7-2	TRBD2	many	TRBJ2-5	TGTGCCAGCAGCTTAGCGGGTAGCGGGTCCCAAGAGACCCAGTACTTC	CASSLAGSGSQETQYF
13	TRBV28	.	.	TRBJ2-7	TGTGCCAGCAGTCCTAGTAACTCCTACGAGCAGTACTTC	CASSPSNSYEQYF
14	TRBV7-9	.	.	TRBJ2-1	TGTGCCAGCAGCTTAGAGGGAGTATGGAATGAGCAGTTCTTC	CASSLEGVWNEQFF
15	TRBV4-1	TRBD1	once	TRBJ1-1	TGCGCCAGCAGCCAAGCTGGACAGGGCGTCACTGAAGCTTTCTTT	CASSQAGQGVTEAFF
17	TRBV5-1	.	once	TRBJ2-1	TGCGCCAGCAGCTTGTCTGTTCTGGGACACTCCTACAATGAGCAGTTCTTC	CASSLSVLGHSYNEQFF
12	TRBV28	.	.	TRBJ1-2	TGTGCCAGCAGTTTAGAGGCGGGTGGCTACACCTTC	CASSLEAGGYTF
14	TRBV18	TRBD2	.	TRBJ2-5	TGTGCCAGCTCACTAGGACTAGCGCAAGAGACCCAGTACTTC	CASSLGLAQETQYF
14	TRBV10-3	.	.	TRBJ2-7	TGTGCCACCGCCGGGAACCCCCTCGGGTACGAGCAGTACTTC	CATAGNPLGYEQYF
14	TRBV6-5	TRBD1	.	TRBJ2-7	TGTGCCAGCAGACCCGCGGGACAGGGTAACGAGCAGTACTTC	CASRPAGQGNEQYF
15	TRBV19	TRBD2	.	TRBJ2-5	TGTGCCAGCAAGGGACTAGCGATCGGTCGGGAGACCCAGTACTTC	CASKGLAIGRETQYF
16	TRBV27	TRBD1	.	TRBJ1-2	TGTGCCAGCAGTTTTAGCGACAGGGGAGTCTACTATGGCTACACCTTC	CASSFSDRGVYYGYTF
16	TRBV13	TRBD2	.	TRBJ2-5	TGTGCCAGCAGCCCCGGACTAGCGGGAGGGGGAGAGACCCAGTACTTC	CASSPGLAGGGETQYF
15	TRBV27	TRBD1	.	TRBJ1-2	TGTGCCAGCAGTTTAAGGACAGGGAGGGACTATGGCTACACCTTC	CASSLRTGRDYGYTF
17	TRBV4-2	TRBD2	once	TRBJ2-3	TGTGCCAGCAGCCAAGATCAGGCTAGCGGGATGACAGATACGCAGTATTTT	CASSQDQASGMTDTQYF
13	TRBV2	TRBD2	.	TRBJ2-7	TGTGCCAGAAAGCGGGAGAACTCCTACGAGCAGTACTTC	CARKRENSYEQYF
18	TRBV5-5	.	.	TRBJ2-6	TGTGCCAGCAGCTTCTCGATTGGAGGGCGAGCTGGGGCCAACGTCCTGACTTTC	CASSFSIGGRAGANVLTF
12	TRBV5-1	TRBD1	.	TRBJ1-1	TGCGCCAGCAGCGACGGGACAGATGAAGCTTTCTTT	CASSDGTDEAFF
13	TRBV5-6	.	few	TRBJ1-4	TGTGCCAGCGCAGGGAGGGCTAATGAAAAACTGTTTTTT	CASAGRANEKLFF
15	TRBV10-3	TRBD2	.	TRBJ2-5	TGTGCCATCAGTGACCGGACTAGCGATCAAGAGACCCAGTACTTC	CAISDRTSDQETQYF
14	TRBV6-5	TRBD1	once	TRBJ2-2	TGTGCCGGGTCGGGACAGGGGAAGACCGGGGAGCTGTTTTTT	CAGSGQGKTGELFF
14	TRBV6-2/TRBV6-3	TRBD1	.	TRBJ1-1	TGTGCCAGCAGCCGTAAGGGGGCTGTCACTGAAGCTTTCTTT	CASSRKGAVTEAFF
10	TRBV20-1	.	.	TRBJ1-6	TGCAGTGCTAGCGGGGCACCCCTCCACTTT	CSASGAPLHF
15	TRBV19	TRBD2	.	TRBJ2-1	TGTGCCAGTAGTGCGGCTAGCGGGGCGATCAATGAGCAGTTCTTC	CASSAASGAINEQFF
16	TRBV18	TRBD1	.	TRBJ2-2	TGTGCCAGCTCACTAAACAGGGGCGCAAGAACCGGGGAGCTGTTTTTT	CASSLNRGARTGELFF
13	TRBV10-3	.	.	TRBJ1-2	TGTGCCATCAGTGAACAGGCTAACTATGGCTACACCTTC	CAISEQANYGYTF
17	TRBV7-8	TRBD1	.	TRBJ1-4	TGTGCCAGCAGCCTCGTCCCGGGACAGGGCCAAGATGAAAAACTGTTTTTT	CASSLVPGQGQDEKLFF
16	TRBV4-3	TRBD1	.	TRBJ2-1	TGCGCCAGCAGCCAAGAGGGACAGGGAGGGGCCAATGAGCAGTTCTTC	CASSQEGQGGANEQFF
15	TRBV18	TRBD1	.	TRBJ1-5	TGTGCCAGCTCACCACAATCAGGGGGCGATCAGCCCCAGCATTTT	CASSPQSGGDQPQHF
13	TRBV15	.	.	TRBJ1-2	TGTGCCACCAGGCATAATGGGGCGGAGGGCTACACCTTC	CATRHNGAEGYTF
13	TRBV4-1	.	.	TRBJ1-2	TGCGCCAGCAGCCCGACGGGGTTGGCAGGCTACACCTTC	CASSPTGLAGYTF
14	TRBV10-3	.	.	TRBJ1-1	TGTGCCATCAGTCGGGACAAACGAAACACTGAAGCTTTCTTT	CAISRDKRNTEAFF
14	TRBV29-1	.	.	TRBJ1-1	TGCAGCGTTACTGTCCGGGGGGCAAGTACTGAAGCTTTCTTT	CSVTVRGASTEAFF
13	TRBV19	.	.	TRBJ2-1	TGTGCCAGTACTAGCCAACCCTACAATGAGCAGTTCTTC	CASTSQPYNEQFF
17	TRBV7-3	TRBD1	once	TRBJ2-1	TGTGCCAGCAGCTTAGCCCCGGGCAGGGGGACCTACAATGAGCAGTTCTTC	CASSLAPGRGTYNEQFF
15	TRBV19	.	once	TRBJ1-4	TGTGCCAGCGCCCCGGGACGAACCTTGGAGGGAAAACTGTTTTTT	CASAPGRTLEGKLFF
14	TRBV19	.	once	TRBJ2-3	TGTGCCAGTAGTATAGGTCCCGGGAGTGATACGCAGTATTTT	CASSIGPGSDTQYF
15	TRBV27	.	.	TRBJ2-7	TGTGCCAGCAGCGTAGCGGGGACAGGGTCCTACGAGCAGTACTTC	CASSVAGTGSYEQYF
14	TRBV6-5	.	.	TRBJ1-1	TGTGCCAGCAGTCTAGGGGCTCCGAACACTGAAGCTTTCTTT	CASSLGAPNTEAFF
15	TRBV5-1	TRBD2	.	TRBJ2-3	TGCGCCAGCGGACTAGCGGACTCTAGCACAGATACGCAGTATTTT	CASGLADSSTDTQYF
13	TRBV4-3	.	.	TRBJ1-2	TGCGCCAGCAGCAGAGACAGGCTCTATGGCTACACCTTC	CASSRDRLYGYTF
17	TRBV7-9	TRBD2	once	TRBJ2-5	TGTGCCAGCAGCTTACGGGGACCGCGCGGGAGAGAAGAGACCCAGTACTTC	CASSLRGPRGREETQYF
15	TRBV9	TRBD2	.	TRBJ2-1	TGTGCCAGCAGCGTAGAGGGAGGGCCTCCCAATGAGCAGTTCTTC	CASSVEGGPPNEQFF
14	TRBV10-2	TRBD2	.	TRBJ2-7	TGCGCCAGCAGGCTAGCGGGGGATTCCTACGAGCAGTACTTC	CASRLAGDSYEQYF
16	TRBV2	TRBD2	.	TRBJ2-5	TGTGCCAGCAGTGAAGGGGGGACTAGCGGTCAAGAGACCCAGTACTTC	CASSEGGTSGQETQYF
15	TRBV6-5	TRBD1	.	TRBJ2-1	TGTGCCAGCACCCTAGACAGGGGACTCGCCAATGAGCAGTTCTTC	CASTLDRGLANEQFF
12	TRBV24-1	.	.	TRBJ1-3	TGTGCCACCAGTGATTCTCGAGGCACCATATATTTT	CATSDSRGTIYF
15	TRBV28	TRBD1	.	TRBJ1-2	TGTGCCAGCAGTTTTCTTTCCGGGACAGGGGGTGGCTACACCTTC	CASSFLSGTGGGYTF
13	TRBV29-1	TRBD1	few	TRBJ2-7	TGCAGCGTTGACACCGACAGGGATTACGAGCAGTACTTC	CSVDTDRDYEQYF
16	TRBV5-1	TRBD1	.	TRBJ1-3	TGCGCCAGCAGAAGAGGTGGGACAGACTCTGGAAACACCATATATTTT	CASRRGGTDSGNTIYF
12	TRBV7-9	TRBD1	few	TRBJ2-7	TGTGCCAGCAGCCCTGACAGGGGCGAGCAGTACTTC	CASSPDRGEQYF